These 23 T cell receptor beta chains originate from one sample sequenced in a study of blood T cells in healthy people across ages. Next came a second PCR, run for about 7 to 12 cycles, which used a sample-barcoded 5' primer along with a J-beta primer mix. Via MiXCR, TCRdb re-called the 5' RACE reads, giving one row per CDR3 protein. The data hold approximately 1,000,000 distinct CDR3 sequences, with around two fifths observed a single time. The sequenced material came from blood. All receptors derive from a young man in good health.

The chain couples TRBV28 to TRBJ2-5, with a tentative D call TRBD1 (5 bases). The DNA end is more similar to TRBJ2-7, so the J call may be wrong. The V gene's germline CDR1 is MDHEN and CDR2 SYDVKM. CDR3 length: 13 amino acids. The CDR3, as DNA: TGTGCCAGCAGCCGAATAGGGGTATACGAGCAGTACTTC. This sequence encodes CASSRIGVYEQYF.

This clonotype was found a few times. V is TRBV11-3 and J is TRBJ2-7, with D possibly TRBD2 on 5 matching bases. V dropped 2 bases and J dropped 5 bases, with 13 bases sitting between them. CDR3 size: 14 residues. Per the germline V gene, CDR1 is SGHNT and CDR2 is YENEEA. The CDR3 DNA follows: TGTGCCAGCAGCTTAAGCCGGGGTATCGACGAGCAGTACTTC. It specifies CASSLSRGIDEQYF.

This clonotype was picked up a small number of times. The genes are TRBV5-5 and TRBJ1-5; D perhaps matches TRBD1 (6 bases). V shed 0 bases and J shed 4 bases, with 14 bases lying between them. The CDR3 runs to 16 residues. Germline V gene sequence: CDR1 SGHKS, CDR2 YYEKEE (reference sequence). The CDR3 nucleotides read TGTGCCAGCAGCTTGGATGCCCGGGGGCAGAATCAGCCCCAGCATTTT. This translates into CASSLDARGQNQPQHF. Full variable domain (rest looked up from reference TRBV5-5 and TRBJ1-5): DAGVTQSPTHLIKTRGQQVTLRCSPISGHKSVSWYQQVLGQGPQFIFQYYEKEERGRGNFPDRFSARQFPNYSSELNVNALLLGDSALYLCASSLDARGQNQPQHFGDGTRLSIL.

Details on this clonotype: A much larger clone differs from this one at a single base, so this may be a read error. V usage is TRBV25-1 and J usage is TRBJ2-1, with 8 bases matching TRBD2. The germline V gene has CDR1 MGHDK and CDR2 SYGVNS. The CDR3 has 15 residues. The CDR3 nucleotides read TGTGCCTGCAGTGCCAGGATGGCGGGGGGACTTGAGCAGTTCTTC. Translated, it gives CACSARMAGGLEQFF. Variable domain in full (rest from reference TRBV25-1 and TRBJ2-1): EADIYQTPRYLVIGTGKKITLECSQTMGHDKMYWYQQDPGMELHLIHYSYGVNSTEKGDLSSESTVSRIRTEHFPLTLESARPSHTSQYLCACSARMAGGLEQFFGPGTRLTVL.

In its sample, this clonotype was seen a few times. The chain carries TRBV12-3 or TRBV12-4 and TRBJ2-1; weak D call: TRBD2 (6 bases). The closer fit of TRBJ2-7 to the DNA end suggests the J call may be wrong. CDR3 length equals 15 residues. The CDR3 DNA reads as TGTGCCAGCAGTTTAGGGAGGGGAAGCCCCTACGAGCAGTACTTC. Its translation is CASSLGRGSPYEQYF.

The V gene is TRBV28, the J gene TRBJ2-7; 10 bases are shared with TRBD2. The CDR3 runs 16 residues. Germline loops: CDR1 MDHEN, CDR2 SYDVKM. The junction had 6 bases not matched to a gene; V was cut back by 4 bases and J by 0 bases. CDR3 loop: CASSSGRTSGSYEQYF. The CDR3 nucleotides are TGTGCCAGCAGTTCAGGACGGACTAGCGGCTCCTACGAGCAGTACTTC.

This chain connects TRBV20-1 to TRBJ1-1; D uncertain. The length of the CDR3 is 13 residues. CDR1 DFQATT and CDR2 SNEGSKA come from the germline V gene (reference sequence). With 7 bases removed from V and 3 bases from J, the gap between germline ends came to 15 bases. CDR3 nucleotides: TGCAGTGGTTCACGGGTAGTTCACACTGAAGCTTTCTTT. Residues: CSGSRVVHTEAFF.

This chain links TRBV9 with TRBJ2-5, with 9 bases that match TRBD1. V dropped 3 bases and J dropped 11; count of bases not matched to a gene: 20. The CDR3 is 17 residues long. Germline-derived CDR1 and CDR2 are SGDLS and YYNGEE. The CDR3 here is CASSADRGLLSYNEQYF. Here the CDR3 DNA reads TGTGCCAGCAGCGCGGACAGGGGCCTCCTATCCTACAATGAGCAGTACTTC.

The chain recombines TRBV4-2 with TRBJ2-2; D remains unclear. Germline V gene lookup returns CDR1 LGHNA and CDR2 YNFKEQ. This CDR3 spans 15 amino acids. V was trimmed by 1 base and J by 1 base, leaving 7 bases between them. CDR3 DNA: TGTGCCAGCAGCCAAGTTGGCGGGAACACCGGGGAGCTGTTTTTT. Amino acid sequence: CASSQVGGNTGELFF.

A few counts support this clonotype. This chain joins TRBV10-3 and TRBJ2-1; perhaps D is TRBD1 or TRBD2 (6 bases each). V was shortened by 5 bases and J by 6 bases, with 17 bases between the two germline ends. Germline V lookup: CDR1 ENHRY, CDR2 SYGVKD. The CDR3 is 15 residues long. The CDR3 is CAISPATGAVNEQFF. The DNA for the CDR3 is TGTGCCATCAGTCCGGCGACGGGGGCCGTCAATGAGCAGTTCTTC.

This clonotype showed up just a few times. This chain joins TRBV9 and TRBJ1-2; D might be TRBD1 (6 bases). Trimming shortened V by 3 bases and J by 3 bases, and 12 bases separated the two germline ends. The CDR3 runs to 14 residues. The germline gives CDR1 SGDLS, CDR2 YYNGEE. The CDR3, as DNA: TGTGCCAGCAGCGGACCTCAGGGGTACTATGGCTACACCTTC. It encodes CASSGPQGYYGYTF.

This chain connects TRBV5-1 to TRBJ1-1, with a weak D call TRBD1 (5 bases). Germline V CDR1 and CDR2: SGHRS, YFSETQ. Trimming left V 5 bases short and J 2 bases short, with 19 bases between. The CDR3 totals 16 residues. The CDR3 DNA is TGCGCCAGCAGGTTGAGGGTGGGGCAGGTCAACACTGAAGCTTTCTTT. As protein: CASRLRVGQVNTEAFF.

The rearrangement uses TRBV12-3 or TRBV12-4 and TRBJ1-4; D might be TRBD1 (6 bases). This CDR3 has 14 amino acids. Trimming removed 0 bases at V and 10 bases at J, with 12 bases between. In nucleotides, the CDR3 is TGTGCCAGCAGTTTAGCGGAGGGGGGGGCAAAACTGTTTTTT. Protein: CASSLAEGGAKLFF.

In regard to this clonotype: A junction end diverges from the germline sequence, so it may reflect a read error. J is TRBJ2-1 and V is TRBV20-1; TRBD1 might be the D (5 bases). This CDR3 spans 15 amino acids. The germline gives CDR1 DFQATT, CDR2 SNEGSKA (reference sequence). The CDR3 sequence is CSAQDRESSHNEQFF. The CDR3 region has the DNA TGCAGTGCTCAAGACAGAGAGAGCTCCCACAATGAGCAGTTCTTC.

The J gene is TRBJ1-2, the V gene TRBV20-1; D is unclear. Looked up from germline, CDR1 is DFQATT and CDR2 is SNEGSKA (reference sequence). The ends were cut back, 3 bases at V and 8 bases at J, with 16 bases in the middle. The CDR3 is made up of 13 amino acids. CDR3 protein: CSASPRPQWGYTF. DNA for the CDR3: TGCAGTGCTAGCCCCCGTCCGCAGTGGGGCTACACCTTC.

This clonotype has a handful of counts. The gene calls are TRBV20-1 and TRBJ2-7; perhaps TRBD2 as D (7 bases). V dropped 5 bases and J dropped 6 bases, with 20 bases sitting between them. This CDR3 region has 14 residues. Germline V gives CDR1 DFQATT, CDR2 SNEGSKA (reference sequence). CDR3 coding DNA: TGCAGTGCTTTGAAGGGGGGGCGAAACGGCGAGCAGTACTTC. This translates into CSALKGGRNGEQYF.

The chain joins TRBV3-1 to TRBJ1-5, with a tentative D call TRBD1 (6 bases). CDR1 LGHDT and CDR2 YNNKEL come from the germline V gene (reference sequence). The CDR3 consists of 15 residues. The V end lost 0 bases, the J end lost 7 bases, and 13 bases lay between the germline ends. The CDR3: CASSQDQSRGQPQHF. CDR3 sequence (DNA): TGTGCCAGCAGCCAAGATCAATCGAGGGGGCAGCCCCAGCATTTT.

This clonotype was detected only a few times. The CDR3 here is CSAAGGTYYEQYF. CDR3 nucleotides: TGCAGTGCTGCCGGGGGGACCTACTACGAGCAGTACTTC. The rearrangement uses TRBV20-1 and TRBJ2-7; 7 bases are a match to TRBD2. The germline V gene has CDR1 DFQATT and CDR2 SNEGSKA (reference sequence). The CDR3 runs to 13 residues. The trim removed 5 bases at V and 3 bases at J, leaving 7 bases unmatched.

V and J are TRBV3-1 and TRBJ2-3, with TRBD2 as a possible D gene (5 bases). There are 13 residues in the CDR3. V was trimmed by 10 bases and J by 4 bases, leaving 15 bases between them. The germline V gene encodes CDR1 LGHDT and CDR2 YNNKEL (reference sequence). This chain's CDR3 is CANSPPGSDTQYF. The DNA for the CDR3 is TGTGCCAACAGTCCCCCGGGGTCAGATACGCAGTATTTT.

Points on this clonotype: A much larger clone lies one base from this, so it may be a read error. The chain couples TRBV10-3 to TRBJ1-2; 9 bases align to TRBD1. Germline V gene lookup returns CDR1 ENHRY and CDR2 SYGVKD. This CDR3 has 14 amino acids. After removal of 6 bases from V and 6 bases from J, the junction contained 8 bases not matched to a gene. CDR3 in amino acids: CAIRDRTGDHGYTF. The CDR3 DNA follows: TGTGCCATCAGGGACAGGACAGGGGACCATGGCTACACCTTC.

CDR3 sequence: CASSLSGLRGTVTMNTEAFF. The CDR3 bases are TGTGCCAGCAGCTTATCGGGGTTGAGGGGGACAGTGACGATGAACACTGAAGCTTTCTTT. This sequence joins TRBV7-9 and TRBJ1-1; 7 positions agree with TRBD1. This CDR3 contains 20 residues. The germline V gene has CDR1 SEHNR and CDR2 FQNEAQ (reference sequence). After removal of 2 bases from V and 0 bases from J, the junction contained 18 bases not matched to a gene.

This clonotype appeared a few times. The CDR3 DNA reads TGTGCCAGCAGTCCGGCCGCTGTTTATGAAAAACTGTTTTTT. Translating gives CASSPAAVYEKLFF. The chain combines TRBV12-3 or TRBV12-4 with TRBJ1-4; D not certain. V gave up 5 bases and J gave up 6 bases, with 13 bases separating them. The CDR3 totals 14 residues.

The V call is TRBV25-1, the J call TRBJ2-3; no clear D gene. V lost 3 bases, J lost 0 bases, and 16 bases lay in between. The germline V gene has CDR1 MGHDK and CDR2 SYGVNS. The CDR3 extends over 17 amino acids. This CDR3 reads CASSEFGMATSTDTQYF. The CDR3 DNA reads as TGTGCCAGCAGTGAGTTTGGCATGGCCACTAGCACAGATACGCAGTATTTT. Filled out from reference TRBV25-1 and TRBJ2-3, the complete variable domain reads EADIYQTPRYLVIGTGKKITLECSQTMGHDKMYWYQQDPGMELHLIHYSYGVNSTEKGDLSSESTVSRIRTEHFPLTLESARPSHTSQYLCASSEFGMATSTDTQYFGPGTRLTVL.